The 28 T cell receptor beta chains in this list originate from one sample, sequenced in a study of response to subunit inactivated influenza vaccine. TCRdb re-called the RT-PCR reads with MiXCR, one entry per CDR3 protein. The sample has hundreds of thousands of distinct CDR3 sequences; around 25% are singletons. Specimen: CD4+ T cells sorted from PBMCs, collected 5 days after vaccination. Receptors originate from a man aged 50-60 years who received an inactivated influenza vaccine.

V and J are TRBV20-1 and TRBJ1-5; unclear D gene. The length of the CDR3 is 13 residues. Germline CDR1 is DFQATT and CDR2 is SNEGSKA (reference sequence). V was shortened by 6 bases and J by 2 bases, with 11 bases between the two germline ends. The CDR3 protein is CSAAIDGNQPQHF. The CDR3 nucleotides read TGCAGTGCAGCAATCGACGGCAATCAGCCCCAGCATTTT.

A few counts support this clonotype. The chain uses TRBV12-3 or TRBV12-4 and TRBJ2-1; possible D gene TRBD1, 6 bases. The CDR3 has 13 residues. Trimming pared 2 bases from V and 9 bases from J, leaving 11 bases between. This CDR3 reads CASSLRARGEQFF. The CDR3 DNA sequence: TGTGCCAGCAGTTTAAGGGCCAGGGGTGAGCAGTTCTTC.

J is TRBJ2-2 and V is TRBV21-1; the D call in the table, TRBD1, was not verified against the DNA. TRBV21-1 constitutes a pseudogene. CDR3 size: 16 residues. This CDR3 reads CASSKESDSYTGELFF. The CDR3 DNA sequence: TGTGCCAGCAGCAAAGAGTCGGACAGCTACACCGGGGAGCTGTTTTTT.

This rearrangement joins TRBV7-2 to TRBJ2-5; no definite D call. The CDR3 spans 13 residues. Deletions cut 3 bases from V and 5 bases from J, with 10 bases between. Germline V gives CDR1 SGHTA, CDR2 FQGNSA. DNA of the CDR3: TGTGCCAGCAGCTTGAATTACGGGGAGACCCAGTACTTC. Encoded protein: CASSLNYGETQYF.

V and J are TRBV25-1 and TRBJ1-6; TRBD1 might be the D (5 bases). CDR1 is MGHDK, CDR2 SYGVNS, per germline. The CDR3 sequence is 15 residues long. V shed 6 bases and J shed 5 bases, with 14 bases lying between them. The CDR3, as DNA: TGTGCCAGCAGAAGTCCGGGACGGAATAATTCACCCCTCCACTTT. Translation: CASRSPGRNNSPLHF.

This clonotype was picked up many times. The V and J genes are TRBV4-2 and TRBJ1-2; tentative D call: TRBD1 (6 bases). The CDR3 is 14 amino acids. V was cut by 3 bases and J by 8 bases, with 16 bases left in between. Germline lookup yields CDR1 LGHNA and CDR2 YNFKEQ. This chain's CDR3 is CASSHEQQGPGYTF. The CDR3 nucleotides read TGTGCCAGCAGCCACGAACAACAGGGCCCGGGCTACACCTTC.

The CDR3 is CASTPWLGSSSPLHF. For the CDR3, the DNA is TGTGCCAGCACCCCCTGGTTGGGATCAAGTTCACCCCTCCACTTT. The genes are TRBV12-3 or TRBV12-4 and TRBJ1-6; D gene unclear. V dropped 7 bases and J dropped 9 bases, with 19 bases sitting between them. The CDR3 has 15 amino acids.

The V gene is TRBV12-3 or TRBV12-4, the J gene TRBJ2-7; TRBD1 might be the D (7 bases). The CDR3 totals 13 residues. V lost 5 bases and J 4 bases, leaving 12 bases between the germline ends. The DNA of the CDR3 is TGTGCCAGCAGTCCAGGGGGGAAATACGAGCAGTACTTC. This sequence encodes CASSPGGKYEQYF.

This chain connects TRBV3-1 to TRBJ1-2; D gene unclear. CDR3 length: 13 residues. Germline-derived CDR1 and CDR2 are LGHDT and YNNKEL (reference sequence). V was cut by 4 bases and J by 5 bases, with 11 bases left in between. CDR3 coding DNA: TGTGCCAGCAGCCCGGAAATATCGTATGGCTACACCTTC. Translating it yields CASSPEISYGYTF.

This sequence joins TRBV19 and TRBJ1-6; D gene unclear. CDR1 and CDR2 from the germline V gene are LNHDA and SQIVND (reference sequence). The CDR3 totals 13 residues. Trimming took off 3 bases at V and 8 bases at J, with 8 bases between the two ends. The DNA for the CDR3 is TGTGCCAGTAGTATTACGCAGGATTCACCCCTCCACTTT. It encodes CASSITQDSPLHF. Using reference TRBV19 and TRBJ1-6 for the parts outside the CDR3, the full variable domain is DGGITQSPKYLFRKEGQNVTLSCEQNLNHDAMYWYRQDPGQGLRLIYYSQIVNDFQKGDIAEGYSVSREKKESFPLTVTSAQKNPTAFYLCASSITQDSPLHFGNGTRLTVT.

The count of this clonotype is one. The chain joins TRBV6-5 to TRBJ2-2; weak D call: TRBD1 (6 bases). The germline V gene has CDR1 MNHEY and CDR2 SVGAGI. Trimming removed 2 bases at V and 1 base at J, with 11 bases between. CDR3 length: 16 residues. The CDR3 sequence: CASSYRPQGNTGELFF. CDR3 bases: TGTGCCAGCAGTTACCGGCCACAGGGGAACACCGGGGAGCTGTTTTTT.

This clonotype has only a few counts. An end of the junction differs from the germline gene, which may be a read error. The chain is built from TRBV28 and TRBJ1-1; D is unclear. There are 11 residues in the CDR3. Germline V gene sequence: CDR1 MDHEN, CDR2 SYDVKM. DNA for the CDR3: TGTGCCAGCAGTTTCTTAACTGGAGCTTTCTTT. It encodes CASSFLTGAFF.

There are a few counts of this clonotype. The V gene is TRBV6-1, the J gene TRBJ1-5; D remains ambiguous. Germline CDR1 MNHNS, CDR2 SASEGT. V shed 7 bases and J shed 1 base, with 8 bases lying between them. This CDR3 contains 13 residues. The CDR3 loop is CASKRVSNQPQHF. The CDR3 region has the DNA TGTGCCAGCAAAAGGGTGAGCAATCAGCCCCAGCATTTT.

This clonotype was observed a few times. The rearrangement links TRBV10-3 to TRBJ2-2; 8 nucleotides agree with TRBD1. The CDR3 is 16 residues long. With 6 bases clipped from V and 3 bases from J, the junction kept 9 bases outside the gene matches. Looked up from germline, CDR1 is ENHRY and CDR2 is SYGVKD. The CDR3 nucleotides read TGTGCCATCAGGAAAGCCGGGACAGGATACACCGGGGAGCTGTTTTTT. Its translation is CAIRKAGTGYTGELFF.

This clonotype was recorded a few times. The J gene is TRBJ2-2, the V gene TRBV6-5; the D gene is possibly TRBD2 (6 bases). Germline V CDR1 and CDR2: MNHEY, SVGAGI. CDR3 length equals 17 residues. The V gene lost 2 bases and the J gene lost 4 bases, with 17 bases spanning the gap. The CDR3 sequence is CASSYTAGSSSTGELFF. CDR3 sequence (DNA): TGTGCCAGCAGTTACACCGCGGGGAGTTCCTCCACCGGGGAGCTGTTTTTT.

The chain is built from TRBV20-1 and TRBJ2-5; TRBD1 matches 8 bases. The V gene's germline CDR1 is DFQATT and CDR2 SNEGSKA (reference sequence). This CDR3 comprises 13 residues. V lost 5 bases and J lost 4; bases outside the gene matches: 6. This CDR3 is CSAPGQGGETQYF. The DNA of the CDR3 is TGCAGTGCTCCCGGACAGGGAGGAGAGACCCAGTACTTC.

This clonotype came up a few times. The rearrangement links TRBV30 to TRBJ1-3; the D gene is possibly TRBD1 (6 bases). V dropped 3 bases and J dropped 0 bases, with 12 bases sitting between them. Per the germline V gene, CDR1 is GTSNPN and CDR2 is SVGIG (reference sequence). The CDR3 runs to 15 residues. CDR3: CAWREDRHSGNTIYF. CDR3 nucleotides: TGTGCCTGGAGAGAGGACAGACACTCTGGAAACACCATATATTTT.

This chain connects TRBV28 to TRBJ2-1; TRBD2 might be the D (6 bases). The V and J ends lost 3 bases and 5 bases respectively, with 26 bases between them. There are 19 residues in the CDR3. The V gene's germline CDR1 is MDHEN and CDR2 SYDVKM. This chain's CDR3 is CASSFTGSGRSRQHNEQFF. In DNA, the CDR3 is TGTGCCAGCAGTTTTACTGGATCAGGGAGGTCCCGCCAGCACAATGAGCAGTTCTTC.

The chain is built from TRBV6-6 and TRBJ1-1; D unresolved. The germline V gene has CDR1 MNHNY and CDR2 SVGAGI (reference sequence). There are 13 residues in the CDR3. V was cut by 5 bases and J by 5 bases, with 12 bases left in between. The DNA of the CDR3 is TGTGCCAGCAGTATCACTTACAGAACTGAAGCTTTCTTT. It codes for CASSITYRTEAFF.

J is TRBJ2-1 and V is TRBV20-1; unclear D gene. The CDR3 contains 14 residues. V was pared by 2 bases and J by 4 bases, with 12 bases between. The germline CDR1 and CDR2 sequences are DFQATT and SNEGSKA (reference sequence). CDR3 sequence: CSARSGLLYNEQFF. The CDR3 region has the DNA TGCAGTGCTAGATCCGGCTTGCTATACAATGAGCAGTTCTTC.

The chain combines TRBV6-1 with TRBJ1-6, with 8 bases aligning to TRBD1. Germline lookup yields CDR1 MNHNS and CDR2 SASEGT. V shed 7 bases and J 10 bases; nucleotides not matched to a gene: 9. The CDR3 runs to 14 residues. This chain's CDR3 is CASTKGQGNSPLHF. The CDR3 DNA reads as TGTGCCAGCACGAAAGGACAGGGAAACTCACCCCTCCACTTT.

This clonotype has just a few counts. V usage is TRBV28 and J usage is TRBJ2-1, with 9 bases matching TRBD1. This CDR3 is built from 15 residues. Per the germline V gene, CDR1 is MDHEN and CDR2 is SYDVKM. The trim removed 7 bases at V and 7 bases at J, leaving 11 bases unmatched. CDR3 DNA sequence: TGTGCCAGCACCCCACAGGGGGCAAGTGGGAATGAGCAGTTCTTC. This sequence encodes CASTPQGASGNEQFF.

The chain carries TRBV12-3 or TRBV12-4 and TRBJ1-4, with D uncertain. The CDR3 is 13 amino acids. The V gene lost 2 bases and the J gene lost 3 bases, with 4 bases spanning the gap. The CDR3 reads CASSLFPNEKLFF. CDR3 DNA sequence: TGTGCCAGCAGTTTATTCCCTAATGAAAAACTGTTTTTT.

This chain connects TRBV5-5 to TRBJ2-3; D possibly matches TRBD1 or TRBD2 (5 bases each). Germline V CDR1 and CDR2: SGHKS, YYEKEE (reference sequence). The CDR3 has 12 amino acids. V gave up 7 bases and J gave up 2 bases, with 8 bases separating them. The CDR3 is CASRDLTDTQYF. DNA for the CDR3: TGTGCCAGCCGGGACCTCACAGATACGCAGTATTTT.

This rearrangement joins TRBV6-1 to TRBJ1-1; 8 nucleotides align to TRBD1. CDR3 length: 15 amino acids. The germline CDR1 and CDR2 sequences are MNHNS and SASEGT. Unmatched junction bases numbered 6, after V lost 3 bases and J lost 3 bases. The CDR3 reads CASSDPGGAYTEAFF. In DNA form, the CDR3 reads TGTGCCAGCAGTGATCCAGGGGGCGCGTACACTGAAGCTTTCTTT.

The V gene is TRBV6-5, the J gene TRBJ2-2; D uncertain. Trimming removed 2 bases from V and 2 bases from J, with 15 bases in between. Germline V gene lookup returns CDR1 MNHEY and CDR2 SVGAGI. This CDR3 is 17 amino acids long. As DNA, the CDR3 is TGTGCCAGCAGTTACGAAAAAAGGACGGCAAACACCGGGGAGCTGTTTTTT. Protein product: CASSYEKRTANTGELFF.

This clonotype came up many times. The chain joins TRBV5-1 to TRBJ2-5; no clear D. CDR1 and CDR2 from the germline V gene are SGHRS and YFSETQ. Trimming removed 4 bases at V and 0 bases at J, with 4 bases between. The CDR3 consists of 12 residues. CDR3 protein: CASSMYQETQYF. Here the CDR3 DNA reads TGCGCCAGCAGCATGTACCAAGAGACCCAGTACTTC.

This sequence joins TRBV28 and TRBJ2-1, with D unclear. The CDR3 is 16 residues long. In germline, CDR1 is MDHEN, CDR2 SYDVKM. Trimming stripped 5 bases from V and 5 bases from J, with 19 bases between. The DNA for the CDR3 is TGTGCCAGCAGTCCTGCGTCCTTTATCCATGACAATGAGCAGTTCTTC. Encoded protein: CASSPASFIHDNEQFF.